This T cell receptor beta chain is drawn from a study of identical twins. The germline V and J ends were trimmed by 7 bases and 0 bases, with 9 bases remaining between them. This CDR3 spans 14 amino acids. TCRdb re-called the 5' RACE reads with MiXCR, one entry per CDR3 protein. The table has hundreds of thousands of distinct CDR3 sequences, about a fifth seen once; the top ten hold about 0.5%. These records were also assigned to another study, of yellow fever vaccine responses in identical twins.

The chain links TRBV12-3 or TRBV12-4 to TRBJ2-2; D not resolved. Sequencing input: CD4+ T cells sorted from blood. The receptor comes from a woman between 18 and 29 years old in good health. The CDR3 here is CASNMVANTGELFF. The CDR3 DNA reads as TGTGCCAGCAACATGGTGGCGAACACCGGGGAGCTGTTTTTT.